These T cell receptor beta chains were read from a single sample in a study of CD8 T cells in Susac syndrome. TCRdb re-derived calls from the immunoSEQ multiplex PCR reads in MiXCR, one entry per CDR3 protein. The sample has more than 95,000 distinct CDR3 sequences; approximately 96% are singletons. Sequenced sample: CD8+ T cells from PBMCs. The source is a human donor with Susac syndrome. Each CDR3 is given with its conserved first and last residue. The D gene is left open where the match is weak. Not all rows give a size; the values are once, few, many and, for expanded clones, a class.

V gene	clone size	D gene	J gene	CDR3 DNA	CDR3 protein
TRBV4-1	.	TRBD2	TRBJ2-7	TGCGCCAGCAGCCACCGATACTCCGGGACTAGCGCCCGTTCCTACGAGCAGTACTTC	CASSHRYSGTSARSYEQYF
TRBV6-6	.	.	TRBJ1-1	TGTGCCAGCACAGGGGAGGGAGGCCAATGGAACACTGAAGCTTTCTTT	CASTGEGGQWNTEAFF
TRBV13	.	.	TRBJ2-7	TGTGCCAGCAGCTCCTCTAGCGCTGCCTACGAGCAGTACTTC	CASSSSSAAYEQYF
TRBV2	.	TRBD2	TRBJ2-1	TGTGCCCAGCAGGATCCAATGACTAGCCCGAATGAGCAGTTCTTC	CAQQDPMTSPNEQFF
TRBV25-1	.	.	TRBJ2-1	TGTGCCAGCAGTATCCGAGGGGGGGGCTATGAGCAGTTCTTC	CASSIRGGGYEQFF
TRBV15	.	.	TRBJ2-3	TGTGCCACCAGCGGGCTTAGCACAGATACGCAGTATTTT	CATSGLSTDTQYF
TRBV4-2	.	.	TRBJ2-7	TGTGCCAGCAGCCAAGAAACAGGCGAGCAGTACTTC	CASSQETGEQYF
TRBV20-1	.	.	TRBJ2-7	TGCAGTGCTAGTAACAGGGATTCCTACGAGCAGTACTTC	CSASNRDSYEQYF
TRBV9	.	TRBD1	TRBJ2-7	TGTGCCAGCAGCGCTCGGGACAGGGTCTACGAGCAGTACTTC	CASSARDRVYEQYF
TRBV3-1	.	TRBD2	TRBJ2-1	TGTGCCAGCAGCCCGAGAGGGGCTAGCGGGAGCAATGAGCAGTTCTTC	CASSPRGASGSNEQFF
TRBV27	once	.	TRBJ2-3	TGTGCCAGCAGTCCCCGACTATCTGGAGATACGCAGTATTTT	CASSPRLSGDTQYF
TRBV5-6	.	TRBD2	TRBJ2-1	TGTGCCAGCAGCTTGATACTAGCGGATAATGAGCAGTTCTTC	CASSLILADNEQFF
TRBV21-1	.	.	TRBJ1-1	TGTGCCAGCAGCAAAACCCACGACAGGTTGAACACTGAAGCTTTCTTT	CASSKTHDRLNTEAFF
TRBV24-1	.	TRBD1	TRBJ1-1	TGTGCCACCATGGGACAGGGGGATCGAGCTTTCTTT	CATMGQGDRAFF
TRBV5-1	.	.	TRBJ1-2	TGCGCCAGCAGCTACGTCCGAAGTTATAACTATGGCTACACCTTC	CASSYVRSYNYGYTF
TRBV24-1	.	.	TRBJ2-3	TGTGCCACCAGTGAACGTCCCTATGACAGCACTAGCACAGATACGCAGTATTTT	CATSERPYDSTSTDTQYF
TRBV27	.	TRBD1	TRBJ2-1	TGTGCCAGCAGTCCCCGGGACAGGGGAGAGGGTGAGCAGTTCTTC	CASSPRDRGEGEQFF
TRBV20-1	.	.	TRBJ2-4	TGCAGTGCTCTAACGGGTGGAGCCAAAAACATTCAGTACTTC	CSALTGGAKNIQYF
TRBV12-3/TRBV12-4	.	TRBD2	TRBJ2-3	TGTGCCAGCAGTCCAGGGATAGCGGGAGCCACAGATACGCAGTATTTT	CASSPGIAGATDTQYF
TRBV4-1	.	TRBD1	TRBJ1-6	TGCGCCAGCAGCCAAGAAGGTAACAGGGGTTTGTCACCCCTCCACTTT	CASSQEGNRGLSPLHF
TRBV9	.	.	TRBJ2-7	TGTGCCAGCAGCCCCCGACAGCTCAACTACGAGCAGTACTTC	CASSPRQLNYEQYF
TRBV30	few	.	TRBJ2-7	TGTGCCTGGAGTATGGGGTGGGCGGACGAGCAGTACTTC	CAWSMGWADEQYF
TRBV20-1	.	.	TRBJ2-7	TGCAGTGCTAGACCCGTAGGACAGTATGCCTACGAGCAGTACTTC	CSARPVGQYAYEQYF
TRBV25-1	once	.	TRBJ2-5	TGTGCCAGCAGTGACGAAGCGGAGACCCAGTACTTC	CASSDEAETQYF
TRBV9	.	.	TRBJ2-7	TGTGCCAGCAGCGTAGGAGGCGGAACCTACGAGCAGTACTTC	CASSVGGGTYEQYF
TRBV6-6	.	.	TRBJ1-6	TGTGCCAGCACCGATCAGGGTGCGGGTTATAATTCACCCCTCCACTTT	CASTDQGAGYNSPLHF
TRBV14	.	.	TRBJ1-2	TGTGCCAGCAGCCAAGATATGGACTATGGCTACACCTTC	CASSQDMDYGYTF
TRBV3-1	.	TRBD1	TRBJ2-2	TGTGCCAGCAGCAATCGGACAGGAGAGGGCACCGGGGAGCTGTTTTTT	CASSNRTGEGTGELFF
TRBV7-2	.	.	TRBJ2-3	TGTGCCAGCAGCAGGGACTTTTACACAGATACGCAGTATTTT	CASSRDFYTDTQYF
TRBV29-1	few	TRBD2	TRBJ2-7	TGCAGCGTTGAATTAGCGGGAGGGAGGTACGAGCAGTACTTC	CSVELAGGRYEQYF
TRBV7-9	.	.	TRBJ2-7	TGTGCCAGCAGCCAAATGGAGAGGGCCCTCTCAGAGGAGCAGTACTTC	CASSQMERALSEEQYF
TRBV30	.	.	TRBJ1-4	TGTGCCTGGAGTTTGGGTGAAAAACTGTTTTTT	CAWSLGEKLFF
TRBV7-6	.	.	TRBJ1-1	TGTGCCAGCAGCTTGCGGCCTGAAGCTTTCTTT	CASSLRPEAFF
TRBV20-1	.	TRBD2	TRBJ2-7	TGCAGTGCTATCCCGATGGGACTAACCCACTACGAGCAGTACTTC	CSAIPMGLTHYEQYF
TRBV13	.	.	TRBJ2-7	TGTGCCAGCAGCTTAGAACAGGCATCCTACGAGCAGTACTTC	CASSLEQASYEQYF
TRBV3-1	.	.	TRBJ2-3	TGTGCCAGCAGCCAAGAACCCTTCACAGATACGCAGTATTTT	CASSQEPFTDTQYF
TRBV4-3	.	TRBD2	TRBJ2-7	TGCGCCAGCAGCCAAGATCCGACTAGCGGGTCCTCAGAGCAGTACTTC	CASSQDPTSGSSEQYF
TRBV27	.	TRBD1	TRBJ2-1	TGTGCCAGCAGTATCCGACAGGGACCGTACTCCTACAATGAGCAGTTCTTC	CASSIRQGPYSYNEQFF
TRBV20-1	once	TRBD2	TRBJ2-1	TGCAGTGCTAAAATGGTCAGCGGGAGCTCCTACAATGAGCAGTTCTTC	CSAKMVSGSSYNEQFF
TRBV2	.	.	TRBJ2-7	TGTGCCAGCAGTAAGATCGCTAGCTCCTACGAGCAGTACTTC	CASSKIASSYEQYF
TRBV27	.	TRBD2	TRBJ2-5	TGTGCCAGCAGTTTCGGGGAGGGGGAGACCCAGTACTTC	CASSFGEGETQYF
TRBV7-6	.	TRBD2	TRBJ2-5	TGTGCCAGCAGCAGGACTAGCGGGTACCAAGAGACCCAGTACTTC	CASSRTSGYQETQYF
TRBV2	.	.	TRBJ1-1	TGTGCCAGCCGGTGGACAGCCGAGCCGAACACTGAAGCTTTCTTT	CASRWTAEPNTEAFF
TRBV20-1	.	.	TRBJ2-1	TGCAGTGCTAGAGATCCCGGAGGCCCAACCTACAATGAGCAGTTCTTC	CSARDPGGPTYNEQFF
TRBV3-1	.	.	TRBJ1-2	TGTGCCAGCAGCCAAGATCTCGTATATGGCTACACCTTC	CASSQDLVYGYTF